The 31 T cell receptor beta chains in this list originate from one sample, sequenced in a study of OX40 agonist ivuxolimab in advanced cancers. Assay: immunoSEQ multiplex PCR; the TCRdb copy retains only in-frame clones and omits some. The repertoire holds 90,000 or so clones, with 75% to 95% as singletons. Sequencing used CD4+ or CD8+ T cells sorted from blood, obtained in a trial of the OX40 agonist ivuxolimab. The receptors shown here come from an adult with an advanced solid tumor such as melanoma, head and neck, liver or kidney cancer.

The rearrangement links TRBV11-3 to TRBJ2-3, with 10 bases aligning to TRBD2. From germline, CDR1 is SGHNT and CDR2 YENEEA. The V segment lost 4 bases and the J segment 2 bases; nucleotides outside the gene matches: 6. The CDR3 runs to 16 residues. The CDR3 region is CASSSRTSGATDTQYF. CDR3 DNA: TGTGCCAGCAGCTCACGGACTAGCGGAGCCACAGATACGCAGTATTTT.

This clone has a handful of counts. The chain carries TRBV7-9 and TRBJ1-6; D unresolved. The germline V and J ends were trimmed by 4 bases and 13 bases, with 8 bases remaining between them. From germline, CDR1 is SEHNR and CDR2 FQNEAQ (reference sequence). The CDR3 totals 11 residues. The CDR3 is CASSSEVPLHF. Written as DNA, the CDR3 is TGTGCCAGCAGCTCGGAGGTTCCCCTCCACTTT. Using reference TRBV7-9 and TRBJ1-6 for the parts outside the CDR3, the full variable domain is DTGVSQNPRHKITKRGQNVTFRCDPISEHNRLYWYRQTLGQGPEFLTYFQNEAQLEKSRLLSDRFSAERPKGSFSTLEIQRTEQGDSAMYLCASSSEVPLHFGNGTRLTVT.

This clone has just one count. This chain connects TRBV27 to TRBJ2-3; no reliable D call. The CDR3 covers 13 residues. Germline lookup yields CDR1 MNHEY and CDR2 SMNVEV (reference sequence). V shed 0 bases and J shed 4 bases, with 5 bases lying between them. CDR3 coding DNA: TGTGCCAGCAGTTTATCTATAGCAGATACGCAGTATTTT. It translates to CASSLSIADTQYF.

This clone appeared once. The genes are TRBV15 and TRBJ1-4, with a weak D call TRBD1 (5 bases). The ends were cut back, 0 bases at V and 0 bases at J, with 8 bases in the middle. Germline CDR1 is LNHNV and CDR2 is YYDKDF (reference sequence). CDR3 size: 16 residues. DNA of the CDR3: TGTGCCACCAGCAGAGATTGGGGCTCAACTAATGAAAAACTGTTTTTT. It yields the protein CATSRDWGSTNEKLFF.

This clone was seen at least ten times. The chain carries TRBV6-1 and TRBJ1-5; 8 nucleotides line up with TRBD1. V was clipped by 10 bases and J by 5 bases; unmatched bases: 10. Germline CDR1 MNHNS, CDR2 SASEGT. This CDR3 region has 14 residues. CDR3 bases: TGTGCCACCACCTACGACAGGGGTGATCAGCCCCAGCATTTT. Its translation is CATTYDRGDQPQHF.

V gene TRBV4-1 combines with J gene TRBJ2-1, with 8 bases lining up with TRBD2. With V trimmed by 1 base and J by 6 bases, 5 bases remained unmatched. The germline V gene encodes CDR1 MGHRA and CDR2 YSYEKL. The CDR3 has 15 amino acids. CDR3 sequence reads: CASSQGPGLANEQFF. CDR3 DNA: TGCGCCAGCAGCCAAGGGCCCGGACTAGCCAATGAGCAGTTCTTC.

A single count supports this clone. The genes are TRBV5-5 and TRBJ2-1, with D tentatively TRBD2 (6 bases). This CDR3 has 15 amino acids. Per germline, CDR1 SGHKS and CDR2 YYEKEE (reference sequence). Trimming cost V 1 base and J 4 bases, with 12 bases left between them. The CDR3 loop is CASSLRLVSYNEQFF. Written as DNA, the CDR3 is TGTGCCAGCAGCTTGCGACTAGTCAGTTACAATGAGCAGTTCTTC.

This clone was counted a single time. The rearrangement joins TRBV19 to TRBJ1-6, with D maybe TRBD1 (5 bases). CDR3 size: 16 residues. V was clipped by 4 bases and J by 6 bases, with 16 bases between them. Germline V gene data show CDR1 as LNHDA and CDR2 as SQIVND (reference sequence). In DNA form, the CDR3 reads TGTGCCAGTAGTACGTATGGGCGCGGGGCTAATTCACCCCTCCACTTT. Its protein product is CASSTYGRGANSPLHF.

For the CDR3, the DNA is TGCGCCAGCAGCCAAGTCTTCGGGGGGAGCACAGATACGCAGTATTTT. This codes for CASSQVFGGSTDTQYF. This chain uses TRBV4-3 with TRBJ2-3; 7 nucleotides align to TRBD2. Germline CDR1 reads LGHNA; CDR2 reads YSLEER. The junction had 4 bases not matched to a gene; V was cut back by 1 base and J by 0 bases. The CDR3 extends over 16 amino acids.

The chain is built from TRBV5-4 and TRBJ2-3; D ambiguous. Trimming removed 1 base at V and 2 bases at J, with 11 bases between. There are 15 residues in the CDR3. Germline V CDR1 and CDR2: SGHNT, YYREEE (reference sequence). The CDR3 DNA reads as TGTGCCAGCAGCTTGTCTACCCGTACCACAGATACGCAGTATTTT. Translated: CASSLSTRTTDTQYF.

The CDR3 loop reads CASSGPQGDQPQHF. The CDR3 bases are TGTGCCAGCAGTGGGCCCCAGGGAGATCAGCCCCAGCATTTT. V and J are TRBV28 and TRBJ1-5; a weak D match, TRBD1 (5 bases). V was trimmed by 5 bases and J by 5 bases, leaving 13 bases between them. CDR1 MDHEN and CDR2 SYDVKM come from the germline V gene. The CDR3 totals 14 residues.

This clone was detected once. The genes are TRBV30 and TRBJ2-2; D is perhaps TRBD1 (6 bases). With 0 bases removed from V and 6 bases from J, the gap between germline ends came to 11 bases. This CDR3 spans 14 amino acids. Germline values: CDR1 GTSNPN, CDR2 SVGIG (reference sequence). The CDR3 sequence: CAWSVQGVPGELFF. The CDR3 DNA follows: TGTGCCTGGAGTGTACAGGGAGTCCCCGGGGAGCTGTTTTTT.

This clone was detected once. The chain carries TRBV28 and TRBJ2-3, with D possibly being TRBD1 (6 bases). The V end was cut by 6 bases, the J end by 4 bases, with 23 bases between. This CDR3 has 17 amino acids. Per the germline V gene, CDR1 is MDHEN and CDR2 is SYDVKM. The CDR3 loop is CASRGVQGRSPADTQYF. The DNA for the CDR3 is TGTGCCAGCAGGGGAGTACAGGGAAGGAGTCCGGCAGATACGCAGTATTTT.

The J gene is TRBJ2-1, the V gene TRBV9, with 12 bases fitting TRBD2. The CDR3 has 15 residues. Unmatched junction bases numbered 6, after V lost 4 bases and J lost 7 bases. Germline CDR1 SGDLS, CDR2 YYNGEE. The CDR3 region has the DNA TGTGCCAGCAGCTACACTAGCGGGGGGAGAAATGAGCAGTTCTTC. Its translation is CASSYTSGGRNEQFF.

V gene TRBV28 combines with J gene TRBJ2-1; the D gene is possibly TRBD2 (6 bases). Between the trimmed V and J ends, which lost 1 base and 5 bases, there was a span of 9 bases. Germline CDR1 MDHEN, CDR2 SYDVKM. The CDR3 covers 14 residues. The DNA for the CDR3 is TGTGCCAGCAGTTTATCGGGACTCCACAATGAGCAGTTCTTC. As protein: CASSLSGLHNEQFF.

The chain joins TRBV27 to TRBJ1-4, with 12 bases lining up with TRBD1. Germline assignment: CDR1 MNHEY and CDR2 SMNVEV (reference sequence). V was pared by 5 bases and J by 7 bases, with 8 bases of the junction left unmatched. CDR3 size: 16 residues. Here the CDR3 reads CASSPLRDRGLEKLFF. In DNA, the CDR3 is TGTGCCAGCAGTCCCCTCCGGGACAGGGGGCTTGAAAAACTGTTTTTT. The variable domain in full, with the rest retrieved from reference TRBV27 and TRBJ1-4, is EAQVTQNPRYLITVTGKKLTVTCSQNMNHEYMSWYRQDPGLGLRQIYYSMNVEVTDKGDVPEGYKVSRKEKRNFPLILESPSPNQTSLYFCASSPLRDRGLEKLFFGSGTQLSVL.

The chain employs TRBV28 and TRBJ1-2; perhaps TRBD1 as D (6 bases). CDR3 length: 14 residues. V lost 6 bases and J 8 bases, leaving 19 bases between the germline ends. In germline, CDR1 is MDHEN, CDR2 SYDVKM. CDR3 in DNA: TGTGCCAGCAGCATAAGGGGCGGGGGGCTCGGCTACACCTTC. Translation: CASSIRGGGLGYTF.

About this clone itself: Other DNA sequences in this specimen translate into the identical CDR3. J is TRBJ1-2 and V is TRBV5-1; perhaps TRBD1 as D (5 bases). Germline V gene lookup returns CDR1 SGHRS and CDR2 YFSETQ. The CDR3 runs 16 residues. Trimming left V 3 bases short and J 5 bases short, with 20 bases between. CDR3 amino acids: CASSWWGEPTDYGYTF. In DNA form, the CDR3 reads TGCGCCAGCAGCTGGTGGGGGGAGCCAACTGATTATGGCTACACCTTC. Supplemented by reference TRBV5-1 and TRBJ1-2, the full variable domain reads KAGVTQTPRYLIKTRGQQVTLSCSPISGHRSVSWYQQTPGQGLQFLFEYFSETQRNKGNFPGRFSGRQFSNSRSEMNVSTLELGDSALYLCASSWWGEPTDYGYTFGSGTRLTVV.

The chain links TRBV7-9 to TRBJ2-5, with a weak D call TRBD2 (6 bases). Trimming removed 6 bases at V and 0 bases at J, with 14 bases between. Looked up from germline, CDR1 is SEHNR and CDR2 is FQNEAQ (reference sequence). The CDR3 is made up of 15 amino acids. The chain's CDR3 is CASRPYGGYQETQYF. The CDR3 DNA reads as TGTGCCAGCAGGCCATACGGGGGTTACCAAGAGACCCAGTACTTC.

The CDR3 here is CASSEGQDHYEKLFF. Written as DNA, the CDR3 is TGTGCCAGCAGTGAAGGACAGGACCATTATGAAAAACTGTTTTTT. The V gene is TRBV25-1, the J gene TRBJ1-4; TRBD1 matches 7 bases. The CDR3 length is 15 residues. Trimming took 2 bases from V and 6 from J; bases not matched to a gene: 6. CDR1 and CDR2 from the germline V gene are MGHDK and SYGVNS.

This clone was observed a few times. V is TRBV6-1 and J is TRBJ2-7; unclear D gene. V dropped 3 bases and J dropped 5 bases, with 14 bases sitting between them. Germline CDR1 is MNHNS and CDR2 is SASEGT. The CDR3 is 14 residues long. The CDR3: CASSERERAHEQYV. The CDR3 DNA is TGTGCCAGCAGTGAGCGTGAAAGGGCCCACGAGCAGTACGTC.

This clone was seen a handful of times. V and J are TRBV28 and TRBJ1-5, with TRBD1 matching 7 bases. The length of the CDR3 is 17 residues. V shed 3 bases and J 2 bases; nucleotides not matched to a gene: 10. Germline assignment: CDR1 MDHEN and CDR2 SYDVKM. CDR3 nucleotide sequence: TGTGCCAGCAGTTTGGACCCTACAGGGGTTGGCAATCAGCCCCAGCATTTT. Translating it yields CASSLDPTGVGNQPQHF. The variable domain in full, completed from reference TRBV28 and TRBJ1-5, reads DVKVTQSSRYLVKRTGEKVFLECVQDMDHENMFWYRQDPGLGLRLIYFSYDVKMKEKGDIPEGYSVSREKKERFSLILESASTNQTSMYLCASSLDPTGVGNQPQHFGDGTRLSIL.

This sequence joins TRBV18 and TRBJ1-1, with D possibly being TRBD1 (5 bases). CDR1 and CDR2 from the germline V gene are KGHSH and LQKENI. With 6 bases removed from V and 1 base from J, the gap between germline ends came to 18 bases. There are 16 residues in the CDR3. In DNA, the CDR3 is TGTGCCAGCTCCTATAGGAAGAGGGGCCGGAACACTGAAGCTTTCTTT. This codes for CASSYRKRGRNTEAFF.

J is TRBJ2-3 and V is TRBV19; 7 nucleotides agree with TRBD2. The trim removed 6 bases at V and 5 bases at J, leaving 8 bases unmatched. From germline, CDR1 is LNHDA and CDR2 SQIVND (reference sequence). The CDR3 has 14 amino acids. The CDR3 spells CASSRGGSGDTQYF. The CDR3 DNA is TGTGCCAGTAGCCGAGGCGGGAGTGGAGATACGCAGTATTTT.

V and J are TRBV7-9 and TRBJ2-1, with TRBD1 matching 10 bases. Trimming removed 4 bases from V and 8 bases from J; junction bases left unmatched: 11. The CDR3 consists of 16 residues. Germline CDR1 is SEHNR and CDR2 is FQNEAQ (reference sequence). The CDR3 DNA reads as TGTGCCAGCAGCTATTCACCGGGACAGGGGTTGTATGAGCAGTTCTTC. Its protein product is CASSYSPGQGLYEQFF.

The V call is TRBV6-5, the J call TRBJ2-2; D unclear. Trimming took off 2 bases at V and 2 bases at J, with 6 bases between the two ends. CDR1 and CDR2 (germline): MNHEY, SVGAGI. The CDR3 runs to 14 residues. This chain's CDR3 is CASSYRENTGELFF. The CDR3 nucleotides read TGTGCCAGCAGTTACAGGGAAAACACCGGGGAGCTGTTTTTT.

This clone was counted a single time. This same CDR3 is encoded by further DNA sequences in the sample. The chain joins TRBV4-1 to TRBJ2-1; D gene uncertain. The germline CDR1 and CDR2 sequences are MGHRA and YSYEKL. The CDR3 has 13 residues. The germline V and J ends were trimmed by 0 bases and 3 bases, with 3 bases remaining between them. CDR3: CASSQDSYNEQFF. The CDR3 DNA reads TGCGCCAGCAGCCAAGATAGCTACAATGAGCAGTTCTTC.

V is TRBV6-6 and J is TRBJ1-5; D uncertain. The length of the CDR3 is 15 residues. V lost 5 bases and J 4 bases, leaving 15 bases between the germline ends. The germline CDR1 and CDR2 sequences are MNHNY and SVGAGI (reference sequence). The CDR3 DNA follows: TGTGCCAGCAGTGAGTTAAGGGCCGCGAATCAGCCCCAGCATTTT. The encoded protein is CASSELRAANQPQHF.

The chain couples TRBV30 to TRBJ2-2; D is perhaps TRBD2 (5 bases). CDR3 length: 11 residues. The V end lost 5 bases, the J end lost 8 bases, and 9 bases lay between the germline ends. The germline V gene encodes CDR1 GTSNPN and CDR2 SVGIG (reference sequence). The CDR3 bases are TGTGCCTGGGACTATGTTGGGGAGCTGTTTTTT. This gives the protein CAWDYVGELFF. Looking up the rest from reference TRBV30 and TRBJ2-2 gives the full variable domain: SQTIHQWPATLVQPVGSPLSLECTVEGTSNPNLYWYRQAAGRGLQLLFYSVGIGQISSEVPQNLSASRPQDRQFILSSKKLLLSDSGFYLCAWDYVGELFFGEGSRLTVL.

The CDR3 sequence is CASRGVYGYTF. In DNA form, the CDR3 reads TGTGCCAGCAGGGGGGTCTATGGCTACACCTTC. This chain uses TRBV28 with TRBJ1-2, with D possibly TRBD1 on 5 matching bases. The ends were cut back, 6 bases at V and 4 bases at J, with 6 bases in the middle. The germline gives CDR1 MDHEN, CDR2 SYDVKM. CDR3 length equals 11 residues.

V gene TRBV6-5 combines with J gene TRBJ2-3, with 8 positions matching TRBD2. The V segment lost 5 bases and the J segment 2 bases; nucleotides outside the gene matches: 6. This CDR3 spans 15 amino acids. Per the germline V gene, CDR1 is MNHEY and CDR2 is SVGAGI. The CDR3: CASSPSGGYTDTQYF. The CDR3 region has the DNA TGTGCCAGCAGTCCGAGCGGGGGCTACACAGATACGCAGTATTTT.